One and the same sample provided the 26 T cell receptor beta chains below, sequenced in a study of T cell changes during pregnancy in multiple sclerosis. Data came from immunoSEQ multiplex PCR; TCRdb stores just in-frame clones and leaves some out. The sample carries around 35,000 clones, about nine tenths recorded once. The material was CD8+ T cells from peripheral blood mononuclear cells, obtained before pregnancy. The origin of the receptors is a female donor with multiple sclerosis, enrolled in a pregnancy study.

V is TRBV7-9 and J is TRBJ2-3; 8 bases align to TRBD1. The CDR3 has 14 residues. Per germline, CDR1 SEHNR and CDR2 FQNEAQ (reference sequence). Trimming took 5 bases from V and 4 from J; bases not matched to a gene: 5. For the CDR3, the DNA is TGTGCCAGCAGCCTAGACAGGGGCTCAGATACGCAGTATTTT. Its translation is CASSLDRGSDTQYF.

The rearrangement links TRBV13 to TRBJ2-3; the match to TRBD2 covers 8 bases. CDR3 length: 12 residues. V lost 6 bases to trimming and J lost 15 bases; unmatched junction nucleotides: 11. Per germline, CDR1 PRHDT and CDR2 FYEKMQ (reference sequence). The CDR3 reads CASSPSGSGTYF. The CDR3, as DNA: TGTGCCAGCAGTCCAAGCGGGAGCGGAACCTATTTT.

CDR3 region: CASSVSGTNTGELFF. CDR3 coding DNA: TGTGCCAGCAGCGTAAGCGGGACGAACACCGGGGAGCTGTTTTTT. V and J are TRBV9 and TRBJ2-2; 7 bases line up with TRBD2. CDR1 SGDLS and CDR2 YYNGEE come from the germline V gene. V shed 1 base and J 0 bases; nucleotides not matched to a gene: 0. CDR3 length: 15 residues.

The chain carries TRBV9 and TRBJ1-2; possibly TRBD1 for D (6 bases). CDR3 length equals 16 residues. V lost 0 bases to trimming and J lost 2 bases, with 14 bases between them. Per germline, CDR1 SGDLS and CDR2 YYNGEE. The CDR3 is CASSVEGTGRNYGYTF. The CDR3 DNA sequence: TGTGCCAGCAGCGTAGAGGGTACAGGGCGAAACTATGGCTACACCTTC.

The J gene is TRBJ2-1, the V gene TRBV6-5, with D possibly TRBD2 on 5 matching bases. The CDR3 runs 15 residues. Germline CDR1 is MNHEY and CDR2 is SVGAGI. The V and J ends lost 6 bases and 2 bases respectively, with 14 bases between them. The CDR3 protein is CASSPRAATYNEQFF. CDR3 coding DNA: TGTGCCAGCAGCCCTCGAGCGGCTACCTACAATGAGCAGTTCTTC.

This chain joins TRBV15 and TRBJ1-1; TRBD1 agrees at 10 bases. Per the germline V gene, CDR1 is LNHNV and CDR2 is YYDKDF (reference sequence). This CDR3 contains 14 residues. V gave up 7 bases and J gave up 6 bases; unmatched junction bases: 8. The DNA for the CDR3 is TGTGCCACCAACTCCGGGACAGGGGTACCTGAAGCTTTCTTT. Translating gives CATNSGTGVPEAFF. Full variable domain (rest looked up from reference TRBV15 and TRBJ1-1): DAMVIQNPRYQVTQFGKPVTLSCSQTLNHNVMYWYQQKSSQAPKLLFHYYDKDFNNEADTPDNFQSRRPNTSFCFLDIRSPGLGDTAMYLCATNSGTGVPEAFFGQGTRLTVV.

V and J are TRBV5-1 and TRBJ1-2, with D tentatively TRBD1 (5 bases). The CDR3 extends over 15 amino acids. CDR1 is SGHRS and CDR2 is YFSETQ in the germline V gene. Between the trimmed V and J ends, which lost 3 bases and 0 bases, there was a span of 12 bases. This CDR3 reads CASSSRQRTNYGYTF. The CDR3, as DNA: TGCGCCAGCAGCTCCCGACAGCGAACTAACTATGGCTACACCTTC.

The chain is built from TRBV30 and TRBJ1-2, with a possible D match to TRBD1 (6 bases). This CDR3 spans 13 amino acids. Per germline, CDR1 GTSNPN and CDR2 SVGIG (reference sequence). With 2 bases removed from V and 14 bases from J, the gap between germline ends came to 21 bases. This CDR3 reads CAWSYAVQGPRTF. CDR3 coding DNA: TGTGCCTGGAGTTATGCGGTCCAGGGGCCCAGGACCTTC.

The chain joins TRBV6-1 to TRBJ1-1; the D is unclear. Germline V CDR1 and CDR2: MNHNS, SASEGT. The CDR3 has 13 residues. The V gene lost 1 base and the J gene lost 1 base, with 4 bases spanning the gap. CDR3 nucleotides: TGTGCCAGCAGTGAAGGCAGGAACACTGAAGCTTTCTTT. As protein: CASSEGRNTEAFF.

The chain links TRBV6-1 to TRBJ1-1; D perhaps matches TRBD1 (6 bases). There are 13 residues in the CDR3. In germline, CDR1 is MNHNS, CDR2 SASEGT. Trimming took off 1 base at V and 4 bases at J, with 7 bases between the two ends. The CDR3 coding sequence is TGTGCCAGCAGTGAAGTAGGGGGCACTGAAGCTTTCTTT. The encoded protein is CASSEVGGTEAFF.

This rearrangement joins TRBV7-9 to TRBJ2-2, with 16 bases aligning to TRBD2. V shed 5 bases, J shed 4 bases, and the junction held 7 bases outside the gene matches. Germline lookup yields CDR1 SEHNR and CDR2 FQNEAQ (reference sequence). This CDR3 spans 18 amino acids. The CDR3 region is CASSPGLAGGPFTGELFF. For the CDR3, the DNA is TGTGCCAGCAGCCCGGGACTAGCGGGAGGGCCTTTCACCGGGGAGCTGTTTTTT.

The chain combines TRBV6-5 with TRBJ2-1, with TRBD2 identical over 12 bases. CDR1 and CDR2 from the germline V gene are MNHEY and SVGAGI. V lost 0 bases to trimming and J lost 9 bases; unmatched junction nucleotides: 3. CDR3 length: 15 residues. The CDR3 loop reads CASSYSLAGGTEQFF. Written as DNA, the CDR3 is TGTGCCAGCAGTTACTCTCTAGCGGGGGGGACTGAGCAGTTCTTC.

J is TRBJ1-3 and V is TRBV9; no reliable D call. The CDR3 has 14 residues. Germline CDR1 SGDLS, CDR2 YYNGEE. Trimming took off 1 base at V and 4 bases at J, with 9 bases between the two ends. The DNA of the CDR3 is TGTGCCAGCAGCGTATCGGGGTCCGGAAACACCATATATTTT. Residues: CASSVSGSGNTIYF.

The gene calls are TRBV10-3 and TRBJ2-7; TRBD2 is a possible D gene (6 bases). The V gene's germline CDR1 is ENHRY and CDR2 SYGVKD. Trimming cost V 10 bases and J 2 bases, with 18 bases left between them. This CDR3 spans 14 amino acids. CDR3 loop: CASSRDSQAYEQYF. CDR3 in DNA: TGTGCCAGCAGCCGGGACTCACAGGCCTACGAGCAGTACTTC.

This rearrangement joins TRBV14 to TRBJ1-5; D unclear. Germline V gives CDR1 SGHDN, CDR2 FVKESK. This CDR3 spans 16 amino acids. V lost 4 bases and J lost 0, with 13 bases in between. CDR3 in amino acids: CASSPGGSPSNQPQHF. DNA of the CDR3: TGTGCCAGCAGCCCGGGAGGGTCCCCTAGCAATCAGCCCCAGCATTTT.

The chain joins TRBV10-2 to TRBJ2-1; 7 nucleotides agree with TRBD2. From germline, CDR1 is WSHSY and CDR2 SAAADI. V trimming: 4 bases; J trimming: 7 bases; junction bases outside the gene matches: 10. This CDR3 spans 15 amino acids. The CDR3 coding sequence is TGCGCCAGCAGTGGAGCTAGCGGAGGAGTAAATGAGCAGTTCTTC. Protein sequence: CASSGASGGVNEQFF.

V is TRBV2 and J is TRBJ2-7, with 11 bases lining up with TRBD1. After removal of 6 bases from V and 3 bases from J, the junction contained 10 bases not matched to a gene. The CDR3 runs to 16 residues. CDR1 is SNHLY and CDR2 is FYNNEI in the germline V gene. CDR3 region: CASSRLGDRGNYEQYF. Written as DNA, the CDR3 is TGTGCCAGCAGCCGCCTAGGGGACAGGGGGAACTACGAGCAGTACTTC.

The V gene is TRBV27, the J gene TRBJ2-3; weak D call: TRBD2 (6 bases). Germline V lookup: CDR1 MNHEY, CDR2 SMNVEV (reference sequence). The CDR3 runs to 15 residues. Trimming removed 5 bases from V and 1 base from J, with 13 bases in between. As DNA, the CDR3 is TGTGCCAGCAGTCCCCTCAGGGAGGGCACAGATACGCAGTATTTT. It is translated as CASSPLREGTDTQYF.

V gene TRBV4-3 combines with J gene TRBJ1-1; 7 bases agree with TRBD1. V dropped 0 bases and J dropped 0; count of bases not matched to a gene: 7. CDR1 and CDR2 (germline): LGHNA, YSLEER. The CDR3 consists of 17 residues. Here the CDR3 DNA reads TGCGCCAGCAGCCAAGACGGCCCGGGACAGCTGAACACTGAAGCTTTCTTT. Translated, it gives CASSQDGPGQLNTEAFF.

The chain employs TRBV5-4 and TRBJ2-7; the match to TRBD2 covers 8 bases. Germline values: CDR1 SGHNT, CDR2 YYREEE (reference sequence). CDR3 length equals 13 residues. J lost 4 bases, V lost 3 bases, and 3 bases had no gene match. The CDR3 nucleotides read TGTGCCAGCAGCTCGGGACTAGAATACGAGCAGTACTTC. Translated: CASSSGLEYEQYF.

This chain joins TRBV19 and TRBJ2-7, with 9 bases identical to TRBD1. Germline loops: CDR1 LNHDA, CDR2 SQIVND (reference sequence). V lost 5 bases and J lost 6; bases outside the gene matches: 11. CDR3 length equals 15 residues. CDR3: CASSHRLGQGVEQYF. The CDR3 DNA is TGTGCCAGTAGTCACCGTCTGGGACAGGGTGTCGAGCAGTACTTC.

The chain links TRBV7-3 to TRBJ2-1, with 8 bases aligning to TRBD2. The trim removed 5 bases at V and 8 bases at J, leaving 8 bases unmatched. The CDR3 sequence is 14 residues long. Looked up from germline, CDR1 is SGHTA and CDR2 is FQGTGA. The CDR3 DNA is TGTGCCAGCAGCCTCAGCGGGGGAGGGGATGAGCAGTTCTTC. Translating gives CASSLSGGGDEQFF. The full variable domain, rest sourced from reference TRBV7-3 and TRBJ2-1, is GAGVSQTPSNKVTEKGKYVELRCDPISGHTALYWYRQSLGQGPEFLIYFQGTGAADDSGLPNDRFFAVRPEGSVSTLKIQRTERGDSAVYLCASSLSGGGDEQFFGPGTRLTVL.

The CDR3 nucleotides read TGTGCCAGCAGCCTGGGGACTAGCGGGGGAGAAGAGCAGTTCTTC. This gives the protein CASSLGTSGGEEQFF. The V gene is TRBV11-1, the J gene TRBJ2-1, with 14 bases aligning to TRBD2. V lost 5 bases and J lost 10; bases outside the gene matches: 7. The CDR3 length is 15 residues. Germline V gene lookup returns CDR1 SGHAT and CDR2 FQDESV (reference sequence). Variable domain in full (rest from reference TRBV11-1 and TRBJ2-1): EAEVAQSPRYKITEKSQAVAFWCDPISGHATLYWYRQILGQGPELLVQFQDESVVDDSQLPKDRFSAERLKGVDSTLKIQPAELGDSAMYLCASSLGTSGGEEQFFGPGTRLTVL.

The rearrangement joins TRBV9 to TRBJ2-1; the match to TRBD1 covers 8 bases. The V gene end was trimmed by 0 bases and the J gene end by 14 bases; junction bases not matched to a gene: 4. This CDR3 region has 12 residues. Germline lookup yields CDR1 SGDLS and CDR2 YYNGEE. This CDR3 is CASSVAPGQEFF. CDR3 DNA sequence: TGTGCCAGCAGCGTAGCTCCGGGACAGGAGTTCTTC.

The rearrangement joins TRBV7-9 to TRBJ1-2; 7 bases align to TRBD1. The CDR3 extends over 14 amino acids. The germline gives CDR1 SEHNR, CDR2 FQNEAQ (reference sequence). V lost 5 bases to trimming and J lost 6 bases; unmatched junction nucleotides: 9. CDR3 residues: CASSPGGTVDGYTF. CDR3 nucleotide sequence: TGTGCCAGCAGCCCAGGGGGGACAGTCGATGGCTACACCTTC.

This clone occurred once. This rearrangement joins TRBV4-2 to TRBJ2-3; possibly TRBD2 for D (5 bases). The CDR3 extends over 15 amino acids. Trimming cost V 10 bases and J 0 bases, with 17 bases left between them. Germline V gene data show CDR1 as LGHNA and CDR2 as YNFKEQ. The CDR3 sequence is CATRLGRASTDTQYF. Here the CDR3 DNA reads TGTGCCACAAGGCTAGGGCGGGCTAGCACAGATACGCAGTATTTT.